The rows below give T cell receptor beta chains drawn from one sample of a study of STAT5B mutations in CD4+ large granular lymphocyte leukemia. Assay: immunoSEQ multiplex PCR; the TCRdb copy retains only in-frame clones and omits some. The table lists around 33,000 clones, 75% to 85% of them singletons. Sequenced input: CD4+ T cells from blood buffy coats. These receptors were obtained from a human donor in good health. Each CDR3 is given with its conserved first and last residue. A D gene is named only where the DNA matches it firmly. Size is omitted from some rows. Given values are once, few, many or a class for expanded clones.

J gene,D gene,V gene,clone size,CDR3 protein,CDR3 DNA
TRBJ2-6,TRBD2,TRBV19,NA,CASSTLAGVGGANVLTF,TGTGCCAGTAGTACACTAGCGGGAGTGGGTGGGGCCAACGTCCTGACTTTC
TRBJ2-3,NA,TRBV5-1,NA,CASSLEDTQYF,TGCGCCAGCAGCTTGGAAGATACGCAGTATTTT
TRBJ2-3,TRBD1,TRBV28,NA,CASSWAGTGSLWDTQYF,TGTGCCAGCAGTTGGGCCGGGACAGGGTCCCTTTGGGATACGCAGTATTTT
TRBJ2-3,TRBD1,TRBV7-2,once,CASTSQGAGDTQYF,TGTGCCAGCACCTCTCAGGGGGCTGGAGATACGCAGTATTTT
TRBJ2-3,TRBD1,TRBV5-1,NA,CASRYGTGIYSTDTQYF,TGCGCCAGCAGATACGGGACAGGGATCTATAGCACAGATACGCAGTATTTT
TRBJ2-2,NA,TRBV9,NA,CASSPSRANTGELFF,TGTGCCAGCAGCCCCTCCCGGGCCAACACCGGGGAGCTGTTTTTT
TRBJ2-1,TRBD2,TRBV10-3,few,CATRTSGVFDEQFF,TGTGCCACCCGGACTAGCGGGGTCTTTGATGAGCAGTTCTTC
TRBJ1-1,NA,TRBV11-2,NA,CASSLDGSRAIKAFF,TGTGCCAGCAGCTTAGATGGGTCGCGGGCCATCAAAGCTTTCTTT
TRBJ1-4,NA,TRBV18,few,CASSPHLRGF,TGTGCCAGCTCACCTCACCTCCGAGGTTTT
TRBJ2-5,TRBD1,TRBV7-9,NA,CASSSGQSLGEQYF,TGTGCCAGCAGCTCGGGACAGAGCCTAGGAGAGCAGTACTTC
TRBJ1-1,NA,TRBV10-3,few,CAISRTNTEAFF,TGTGCCATCAGTCGGACGAACACTGAAGCTTTCTTT
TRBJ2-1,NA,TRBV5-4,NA,CASGSLEAPYNEQFF,TGTGCCAGCGGTTCCCTTGAAGCGCCCTACAATGAGCAGTTCTTC
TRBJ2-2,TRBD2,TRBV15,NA,CATRLAITGELFF,TGTGCCACCCGACTAGCTATAACCGGGGAGCTGTTTTTT
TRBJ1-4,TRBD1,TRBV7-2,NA,CASSRDRGGKKLFF,TGTGCCAGCAGCCGGGACAGGGGGGGTAAAAAACTGTTTTTT
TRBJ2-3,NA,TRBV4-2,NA,CASSSGAESTDTQYF,TGTGCCAGCAGCTCCGGGGCGGAGAGCACAGATACGCAGTATTTT
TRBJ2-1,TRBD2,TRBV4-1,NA,CASSQGTSGVPYNEQFF,TGCGCCAGCAGCCAAGGGACTAGCGGAGTACCCTACAATGAGCAGTTCTTC
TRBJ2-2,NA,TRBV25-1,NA,CASSGGPGEGTGELFF,TGTGCCAGCAGTGGAGGTCCAGGGGAAGGGACCGGGGAGCTGTTTTTT
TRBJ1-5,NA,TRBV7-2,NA,CASSFAGLSNQPQHF,TGTGCCAGCAGCTTCGCAGGGCTCAGCAATCAGCCCCAGCATTTT
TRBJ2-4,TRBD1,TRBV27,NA,CASSLSPRQGVNIQYF,TGTGCCAGCAGTTTATCCCCGAGACAGGGGGTAAACATTCAGTACTTC
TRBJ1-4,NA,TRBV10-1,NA,CASRDSDNEKLFF,TGCGCCAGCAGGGACAGCGACAATGAAAAACTGTTTTTT
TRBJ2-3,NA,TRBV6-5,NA,CASKPQGHADTQYF,TGTGCCAGCAAACCCCAGGGGCATGCAGATACGCAGTATTTT
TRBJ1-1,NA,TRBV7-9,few,CASTAGSTGEAFF,TGTGCCAGTACTGCAGGGAGTACGGGTGAAGCTTTCTTT
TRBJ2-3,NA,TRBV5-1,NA,CASSLLIQRADTQYF,TGCGCCAGCAGCTTATTGATCCAGCGGGCAGATACGCAGTATTTT
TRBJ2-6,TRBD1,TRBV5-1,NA,CASSRRTGKTSGANVLTF,TGCGCCAGCAGTCGTAGGACAGGGAAAACCTCTGGGGCCAACGTCCTGACTTTC
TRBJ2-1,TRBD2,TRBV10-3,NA,CAIRASGREMRNEQFF,TGTGCCATCCGGGCTAGCGGGAGAGAAATGCGCAATGAGCAGTTCTTC
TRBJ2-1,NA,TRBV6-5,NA,CAGRAAGLAADEQFF,TGTGCCGGCAGGGCTGCGGGTCTCGCTGCAGATGAGCAGTTCTTC
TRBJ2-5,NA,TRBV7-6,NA,CASSLGASVQETQYF,TGTGCCAGCAGCTTAGGCGCTAGCGTACAAGAGACCCAGTACTTC
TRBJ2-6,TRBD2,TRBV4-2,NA,CASSRMGGRESSSGANVLTF,TGTGCCAGCAGCCGCATGGGGGGGAGGGAGTCGAGCTCTGGGGCCAACGTCCTGACTTTC
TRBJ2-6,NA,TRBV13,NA,CASSPGSGANVLTF,TGTGCCAGCAGTCCAGGGTCTGGGGCCAACGTCCTGACTTTC
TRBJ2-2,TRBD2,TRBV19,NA,CASSTSGVTGELFF,TGTGCCAGTAGTACTAGCGGGGTCACCGGGGAGCTGTTTTTT
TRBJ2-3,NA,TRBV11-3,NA,CASSFRGGTDTQYF,TGTGCCAGCAGCTTTAGGGGGGGAACAGATACGCAGTATTTT
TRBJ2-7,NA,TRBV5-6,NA,CASSFRRGPSSYEQYF,TGTGCCAGCAGCTTCCGGCGGGGGCCCAGCTCCTACGAGCAGTACTTC
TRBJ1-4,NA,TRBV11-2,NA,CASSLRGGHRGSNEKLFF,TGTGCCAGCAGCTTACGAGGAGGGCACCGAGGATCTAATGAAAAACTGTTTTTT
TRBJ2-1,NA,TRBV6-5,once,CASSYTRATYNEQFF,TGTGCCAGCAGTTACACCCGGGCTACCTACAATGAGCAGTTCTTC
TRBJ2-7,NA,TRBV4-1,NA,CASSHRFSEQYF,TGCGCCAGCAGCCACCGGTTTAGCGAGCAGTACTTC
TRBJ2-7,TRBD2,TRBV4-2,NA,CASSQGGLQAYEQYF,TGTGCCAGCAGCCAAGGGGGACTACAAGCCTACGAGCAGTACTTC
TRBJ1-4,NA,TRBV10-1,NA,CASSESGGGLFF,TGCGCCAGCAGTGAGTCGGGGGGGGGACTGTTTTTT
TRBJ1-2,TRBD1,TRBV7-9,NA,CASSFVAGGDGYTF,TGTGCCAGCAGCTTCGTAGCAGGGGGCGACGGCTACACCTTC
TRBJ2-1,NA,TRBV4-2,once,CASHSGSSYNEQFF,TGTGCCAGCCATAGCGGTAGCTCCTACAATGAGCAGTTCTTC
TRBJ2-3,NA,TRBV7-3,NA,CASSFGLDGTDTQYF,TGTGCCAGCAGCTTCGGACTGGACGGCACAGATACGCAGTATTTT
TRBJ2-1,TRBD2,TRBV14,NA,CASSQLAGSYNEQFF,TGTGCCAGCAGCCAACTAGCGGGATCCTACAATGAGCAGTTCTTC
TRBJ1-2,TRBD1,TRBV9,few,CASSVAGGYGYTF,TGTGCCAGCAGCGTAGCAGGGGGATATGGCTACACCTTC
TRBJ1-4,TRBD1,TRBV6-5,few,CASSYDGTGVEKLFF,TGTGCCAGCAGTTACGACGGGACAGGGGTTGAAAAACTGTTTTTT
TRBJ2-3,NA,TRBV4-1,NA,CASSQDHGQTDTQYF,TGCGCCAGCAGCCAAGACCACGGACAGACAGATACGCAGTATTTT
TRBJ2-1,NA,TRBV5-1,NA,CASSLRPQFF,TGCGCCAGCAGCTTGCGCCCGCAGTTCTTC
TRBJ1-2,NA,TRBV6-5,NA,CASQGGSPMRGYTF,TGTGCCTCACAAGGAGGGAGTCCTATGCGCGGCTACACCTTC
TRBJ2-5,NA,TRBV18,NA,CASSRPSGETQYF,TGTGCCAGCTCGCGACCTTCGGGTGAGACCCAGTACTTC
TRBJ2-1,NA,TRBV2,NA,CASSEPGIGYNEQFF,TGTGCCAGCAGTGAACCGGGGATCGGATACAATGAGCAGTTCTTC
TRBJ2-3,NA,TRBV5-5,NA,CASSLGDVVDTQYF,TGTGCCAGCAGCTTGGGGGATGTGGTAGATACGCAGTATTTT
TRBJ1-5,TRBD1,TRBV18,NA,CASSLGTGNQPQHF,TGTGCCAGCTCACTAGGGACAGGTAATCAGCCCCAGCATTTT
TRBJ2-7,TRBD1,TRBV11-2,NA,CASSGWGQGEEQYF,TGTGCCAGCAGTGGATGGGGACAGGGGGAAGAGCAGTACTTC
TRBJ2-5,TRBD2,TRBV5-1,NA,CASSLGLAGETQYF,TGCGCCAGCAGCCTTGGACTAGCGGGTGAGACCCAGTACTTC
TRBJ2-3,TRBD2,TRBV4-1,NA,CASSQETGLGDTDTQYF,TGCGCCAGCAGCCAAGAGACCGGACTAGGGGACACAGATACGCAGTATTTT
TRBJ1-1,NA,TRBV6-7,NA,CASSYGRGWVNTEAFF,TGTGCCAGCAGTTACGGCAGGGGCTGGGTGAACACTGAAGCTTTCTTT